Listed below are T cell receptor beta chains from one sample, sequenced in a study of blood T cell repertoires in COVID-19. Only in-frame clones appear in the TCRdb table, and some are missing; sequencing was by immunoSEQ multiplex PCR. Among around 100,000 clones, more than 75% were seen once, and the ten largest hold 12%. Sequenced sample: peripheral blood. Every receptor here comes from a human donor in a cohort sampled during active COVID-19. CDR3s include the opening cysteine and the closing phenylalanine or tryptophan. A D gene is named only where the DNA matches it firmly. For some rows the clone size is stated as once, few or many, or as a class when expanded; others skip it.

TRBJ2-7	TRBV11-2	NA	once	CASSLDHYEQYF	TGTGCCAGCAGCTTAGATCACTACGAGCAGTACTTC
TRBJ1-5	TRBV2	TRBD1	NA	CASSDRDRAQPQHF	TGTGCCAGCAGTGATAGGGACAGGGCCCAGCCCCAGCATTTT
TRBJ2-7	TRBV6-5	TRBD1	NA	CASSLRQGRSYEQYF	TGTGCCAGCAGCCTTCGACAGGGGAGATCCTACGAGCAGTACTTC
TRBJ2-4	TRBV5-5	NA	NA	CASSPGQGAKNIQYF	TGTGCCAGCAGCCCCGGGCAGGGAGCCAAAAACATTCAGTACTTC
TRBJ1-5	TRBV7-8	NA	NA	CASSLAGGDSNQPQHF	TGTGCCAGCAGCTTAGCGGGGGGAGATAGCAATCAGCCCCAGCATTTT
TRBJ1-1	TRBV5-8	NA	NA	CASSLGRAGTEAFF	TGTGCCAGCAGCTTGGGCAGGGCCGGCACTGAAGCTTTCTTT
TRBJ1-3	TRBV9	NA	NA	CASSSSSGNTIYF	TGTGCCAGCAGCTCTAGCTCTGGAAACACCATATATTTT
TRBJ2-7	TRBV18	NA	NA	CASSPSREAYEQYF	TGTGCCAGCTCACCGTCCAGGGAAGCCTACGAGCAGTACTTC
TRBJ1-2	TRBV19	NA	few	CASSAQRVYGYTF	TGTGCCAGTAGTGCTCAGAGGGTTTATGGCTACACCTTC
TRBJ2-5	TRBV7-8	NA	NA	CASSLDHREETQYF	TGTGCCAGCAGCTTAGATCACCGGGAGGAGACCCAGTACTTC
TRBJ2-5	TRBV11-2	TRBD2	NA	CASSPAGGAGFSETQYF	TGTGCCAGCAGCCCCGCCGGGGGGGCCGGTTTTTCAGAGACCCAGTACTTC
TRBJ1-5	TRBV19	NA	few	CASSARQGNQPQHF	TGTGCCAGTAGTGCTCGACAGGGCAATCAGCCCCAGCATTTT
TRBJ1-3	TRBV7-8	NA	once	CASGLGVSGNTIYF	TGTGCCAGCGGTCTAGGGGTTTCTGGAAACACCATATATTTT
TRBJ2-2	TRBV2	TRBD2	NA	CASSSHSSGGNTGELFF	TGTGCCAGCAGTTCCCACTCTAGCGGGGGGAACACCGGGGAGCTGTTTTTT
TRBJ1-6	TRBV6-4	NA	NA	CASSTPRMGARYNSPLHF	TGTGCCAGCAGCACTCCCCGGATGGGGGCGCGCTATAATTCACCCCTCCACTTT
TRBJ1-1	TRBV7-2	TRBD1	NA	CASSSGGRFGGLNTEAFF	TGTGCCAGCAGCTCAGGGGGGCGTTTTGGGGGACTGAACACTGAAGCTTTCTTT
TRBJ2-2	TRBV4-2	NA	NA	CASSQESSNTGELFF	TGTGCCAGCAGCCAAGAGTCGTCTAACACCGGGGAGCTGTTTTTT
TRBJ1-2	TRBV6-1	NA	NA	CASSEWQGAYGYTF	TGTGCCAGCAGTGAATGGCAGGGCGCCTATGGCTACACCTTC
TRBJ1-2	TRBV6-5	NA	NA	CASSPRKLPPSYTF	TGTGCCAGCAGTCCCAGGAAATTACCTCCCTCTTACACCTTC
TRBJ2-2	TRBV18	NA	NA	CASSPQISSNTGELFF	TGTGCCAGCTCTCCTCAGATATCCTCGAACACCGGGGAGCTGTTTTTT
TRBJ2-7	TRBV7-8	TRBD2	NA	CASSLSLPGGTVSYEQYF	TGTGCCAGCAGCTTATCACTCCCGGGGGGGACGGTATCCTACGAGCAGTACTTC
TRBJ2-3	TRBV3-1/TRBV3-2	NA	NA	CASSQDGGRVQYF	TGTGCCAGCAGCCAAGACGGTGGGCGCGTCCAGTATTTT
TRBJ1-2	TRBV27	TRBD1	NA	CASARDSVLYGYTF	TGTGCCAGCGCCCGGGACAGTGTCCTCTATGGCTACACCTTC
TRBJ1-4	TRBV5-4	TRBD1	NA	CASSLKQGAQEKLFF	TGTGCCAGCAGCTTGAAACAGGGGGCTCAAGAAAAACTGTTTTTT
TRBJ1-5	TRBV30	NA	few	CAWSVDRNQPQHF	TGTGCCTGGAGTGTTGACAGAAATCAGCCCCAGCATTTT
TRBJ2-1	TRBV11-3	TRBD2	NA	CASSLVLAVWNEQFF	TGTGCCAGCAGCTTAGTCCTAGCGGTTTGGAATGAGCAGTTCTTC
TRBJ1-6	TRBV30	TRBD1	NA	CAWEPGQGAVNSPLHF	TGTGCCTGGGAACCGGGACAGGGGGCGGTCAATTCACCCCTCCACTTT
TRBJ1-1	TRBV2	TRBD1	NA	CASKGTGGFLAFF	TGTGCCAGCAAAGGAACAGGGGGGTTTCTGGCTTTCTTT
TRBJ1-1	TRBV29-1	NA	NA	CSVEGTGEAFF	TGCAGCGTGGAAGGGACGGGAGAGGCTTTCTTT
TRBJ1-2	TRBV6-4	NA	NA	CASKGPFNYGYTF	TGTGCCAGCAAGGGGCCATTTAACTATGGCTACACCTTC
TRBJ1-3	TRBV5-4	NA	few	CASSGSGTIGNTIYF	TGTGCCAGCAGCGGATCCGGGACAATAGGAAACACCATATATTTT
TRBJ1-3	TRBV5-8	NA	NA	CASSFGQTSGNTIYF	TGTGCCAGCAGCTTTGGCCAGACTTCTGGAAACACCATATATTTT
TRBJ2-1	TRBV5-5	TRBD2	once	CASSPRLAGEDEQFF	TGTGCCAGCAGCCCAAGACTAGCGGGGGAGGATGAGCAGTTCTTC
TRBJ2-5	TRBV6-2/TRBV6-3	NA	NA	CASSQYEETQYF	TGTGCCAGCAGTCAATACGAGGAGACCCAGTACTTC
TRBJ2-5	TRBV12-3/TRBV12-4	TRBD1	NA	CASRTGGQETQYF	TGTGCCAGCAGAACAGGGGGCCAAGAGACCCAGTACTTC
TRBJ2-2	TRBV18	TRBD2	NA	CASSPFGTSDTGELFF	TGTGCCAGCTCACCATTTGGGACTAGCGACACCGGGGAGCTGTTTTTT
TRBJ1-1	TRBV9	TRBD1	NA	CASSSRQGVGTEAFF	TGTGCCAGCAGCTCCCGACAGGGGGTAGGAACTGAAGCTTTCTTT
TRBJ1-6	TRBV5-1	NA	NA	CASSTDWGSPLHF	TGCGCCAGCAGCACGGACTGGGGTTCACCCCTCCACTTT
TRBJ1-1	TRBV5-1	NA	NA	CASSQNSGNTEAFF	TGCGCCAGCAGCCAAAATTCGGGGAACACTGAAGCTTTCTTT
TRBJ1-1	TRBV2	NA	NA	CASSEEFGPWAFF	TGTGCCAGCAGTGAGGAGTTTGGCCCTTGGGCTTTCTTT
TRBJ2-3	TRBV6-5	NA	NA	CASRAFSGGTDTQYF	TGTGCCAGCAGAGCTTTCTCAGGGGGCACAGATACGCAGTATTTT
TRBJ1-1	TRBV12-3/TRBV12-4	NA	NA	CASRTGNTEAFF	TGTGCCAGCAGAACAGGGAACACTGAAGCTTTCTTT
TRBJ2-1	TRBV6-1	TRBD2	NA	CASSEVAGGRNEQFF	TGTGCCAGCAGTGAAGTAGCGGGGGGGCGAAATGAGCAGTTCTTC
TRBJ1-5	TRBV5-8	NA	NA	CASSWGGNQPQHF	TGTGCCAGCAGCTGGGGGGGGAATCAGCCCCAGCATTTT
TRBJ2-5	TRBV4-1	NA	NA	CASSQGPAGETQYF	TGCGCCAGCAGCCAAGGCCCGGCGGGAGAGACCCAGTACTTC
TRBJ2-2	TRBV14	NA	NA	CASSQGSANTGELFF	TGTGCCAGCAGCCAAGGCAGCGCGAACACCGGGGAGCTGTTTTTT
TRBJ1-2	TRBV19	TRBD1	NA	CASSIKVSRDRANYGYTF	TGTGCCAGTAGTATTAAGGTGAGTAGGGACAGAGCTAACTATGGCTACACCTTC
TRBJ1-6	TRBV11-3	TRBD1	NA	CASSLTGGATPNSPLHF	TGTGCCAGCAGCTTGACAGGGGGCGCGACCCCAAATTCACCCCTCCACTTT
TRBJ1-2	TRBV5-4	TRBD1	once	CASSQTGNYGYTF	TGTGCCAGCAGCCAGACAGGGAACTATGGCTACACCTTC
TRBJ1-3	TRBV2	NA	NA	CASILGGGPRSGNTIYF	TGTGCCAGCATCCTTGGGGGGGGACCTCGCTCTGGAAACACCATATATTTT
TRBJ1-1	TRBV2	NA	NA	CASRVDAGNTEAFF	TGTGCCAGCAGAGTTGATGCGGGGAACACTGAAGCTTTCTTT
TRBJ1-6	TRBV6-2/TRBV6-3	NA	NA	CASSYSPGPMNSPLHF	TGTGCCAGCAGTTACTCGCCAGGGCCAATGAATTCACCCCTCCACTTT
TRBJ1-1	TRBV30	NA	NA	CAWSRVEAFF	TGTGCCTGGAGTCGGGTTGAAGCTTTCTTT
TRBJ1-1	TRBV11-2	NA	NA	CASSLGGTNTEAFF	TGTGCCAGCAGCTTAGGCGGGACGAACACTGAAGCTTTCTTT
TRBJ2-3	TRBV3-1/TRBV3-2	NA	NA	CASSQAGSASTDTQYF	TGTGCCAGCAGCCAAGCTGGCTCCGCTAGCACAGATACGCAGTATTTT
TRBJ2-1	TRBV5-1	TRBD1	NA	CASSSGTGIRNEQFF	TGCGCCAGCAGCTCCGGGACAGGGATTAGAAATGAGCAGTTCTTC
TRBJ1-2	TRBV6-5	NA	once	CASSYNPDLFGYTF	TGTGCCAGCAGTTACAATCCAGATCTCTTTGGCTACACCTTC
TRBJ1-5	TRBV27	NA	NA	CASSLESSSNQPQHF	TGTGCCAGCAGCCTCGAGTCTAGCAGCAATCAGCCCCAGCATTTT